What follows are 27 T cell receptor beta chains derived from one specimen sequenced in a study of CD8 T cells in ankylosing spondylitis. TCRdb reprocessed the 5' RACE reads with MiXCR, giving one entry per CDR3 protein. The sample carries 30,000 to 45,000 distinct CDR3 sequences, around 10% recorded once. The sequencing input was blood, either unsorted or a sorted T cell fraction (not recorded which). All receptors come from a male donor with ankylosing spondylitis or in good health (not recorded which).

The sample holds many counts of this clonotype. This chain connects TRBV4-1 to TRBJ1-4; D is undetermined. The CDR3 is 13 amino acids. Germline V gene data show CDR1 as MGHRA and CDR2 as YSYEKL. The germline V and J ends were trimmed by 4 bases and 5 bases, with 8 bases remaining between them. The CDR3 bases are TGCGCCAGCAGCCGGGTGTTGAATGAAAAACTGTTTTTT. Its protein product is CASSRVLNEKLFF.

This clonotype was detected many times. The chain couples TRBV5-1 to TRBJ1-5; D is uncertain. CDR3 length: 14 residues. CDR1 is SGHRS and CDR2 is YFSETQ in the germline V gene. The germline V and J ends were trimmed by 0 bases and 4 bases, with 8 bases remaining between them. Here the CDR3 DNA reads TGCGCCAGCAGCTTGGAACCAGTTAATCAGCCCCAGCATTTT. As protein: CASSLEPVNQPQHF. Using reference TRBV5-1 and TRBJ1-5 for the parts outside the CDR3, the full variable domain is KAGVTQTPRYLIKTRGQQVTLSCSPISGHRSVSWYQQTPGQGLQFLFEYFSETQRNKGNFPGRFSGRQFSNSRSEMNVSTLELGDSALYLCASSLEPVNQPQHFGDGTRLSIL.

This clonotype was detected ten times or more. V usage is TRBV18 and J usage is TRBJ1-1, with D perhaps matching TRBD1 (6 bases). The germline V and J ends were trimmed by 5 bases and 8 bases, with 15 bases remaining between them. Germline CDR1 reads KGHSH; CDR2 reads LQKENI. The CDR3 has 13 residues. CDR3 nucleotide sequence: TGTGCCAGCTCAAGACGGGACAACCCCGAAGCTTTCTTT. Its protein product is CASSRRDNPEAFF.

This clonotype appeared many times. V gene TRBV12-3 or TRBV12-4 combines with J gene TRBJ2-2; the match to TRBD2 covers 14 bases. Trimming removed 3 bases from V and 5 bases from J; junction bases left unmatched: 5. The CDR3 contains 17 residues. CDR3 DNA: TGTGCCAGCAGTTTGGGGACTAGCGGGAGAAGGACCGGGGAGCTGTTTTTT. Residues: CASSLGTSGRRTGELFF.

This clonotype was recorded at least ten times. This sequence joins TRBV12-3 or TRBV12-4 and TRBJ2-7; 7 bases align to TRBD1. This CDR3 spans 14 amino acids. The V segment lost 5 bases and the J segment 3 bases; nucleotides outside the gene matches: 7. This CDR3 reads CASSSSGQVYEQYF. CDR3 nucleotides: TGTGCCAGCAGTAGCTCAGGACAGGTCTACGAGCAGTACTTC.

This clonotype was recorded at least ten times. V usage is TRBV5-1 and J usage is TRBJ2-2, with TRBD2 matching over 7 bases. The CDR3 is made up of 14 amino acids. The V segment lost 3 bases and the J segment 7 bases; nucleotides outside the gene matches: 6. Germline-derived CDR1 and CDR2 are SGHRS and YFSETQ. The CDR3 DNA follows: TGCGCCAGCAGCTCCCCTGGGAGGGGCGGGGAGCTGTTTTTT. It is translated as CASSSPGRGGELFF.

There are many counts of this clonotype. The chain recombines TRBV11-2 with TRBJ2-5; no clear D. Trimming pared 1 base from V and 3 bases from J, leaving 9 bases between. Germline CDR1 is SGHAT and CDR2 is FQNNGV. CDR3 length: 14 amino acids. DNA of the CDR3: TGTGCCAGCAGCTTAGTAGGGATTAAAGAGACCCAGTACTTC. Translation gives CASSLVGIKETQYF.

This clonotype is classed as medium-sized. The CDR3 sequence: CASSLTGSEQFF. As DNA, the CDR3 is TGTGCCAGCAGCTTAACTGGGAGTGAGCAGTTCTTC. This rearrangement joins TRBV11-2 to TRBJ2-1; TRBD2 might be the D (5 bases). Per the germline V gene, CDR1 is SGHAT and CDR2 is FQNNGV. CDR3 length equals 12 residues. V shed 2 bases and J shed 9 bases, with 8 bases lying between them.

There are many counts of this clonotype. The chain recombines TRBV7-6 with TRBJ2-5; D may be TRBD2 (6 bases). Germline V gives CDR1 SGHVS, CDR2 FNYEAQ. The CDR3 totals 13 residues. Trimming shortened V by 11 bases and J by 7 bases, and 20 bases separated the two germline ends. The DNA of the CDR3 is TGTGCCCCAGTTACCCGTAGGCGGGGGACCCAGTACTTC. Translated: CAPVTRRRGTQYF.

This clonotype was counted at least ten times. The chain is built from TRBV10-3 and TRBJ2-5, with 8 bases fitting TRBD1. After removal of 6 bases from V and 1 base from J, the junction contained 7 bases not matched to a gene. Germline values: CDR1 ENHRY, CDR2 SYGVKD. This CDR3 spans 15 amino acids. CDR3 nucleotide sequence: TGTGCCATCAGCCCCGGGACAGGACCCCAAGAGACCCAGTACTTC. This codes for CAISPGTGPQETQYF.

This clonotype was detected many times. This chain uses TRBV5-1 with TRBJ2-5; possible D gene TRBD2, 5 bases. The V and J ends lost 1 base and 3 bases respectively, with 13 bases between them. Germline CDR1 is SGHRS and CDR2 is YFSETQ. The CDR3 is made up of 15 amino acids. The CDR3 sequence: CASSLWGDLKETQYF. As DNA, the CDR3 is TGCGCCAGCAGCTTGTGGGGAGACCTTAAAGAGACCCAGTACTTC.

This clonotype was counted at least ten times. The V call is TRBV20-1, the J call TRBJ1-1; weak D call: TRBD1 (6 bases). CDR1 DFQATT and CDR2 SNEGSKA come from the germline V gene (reference sequence). V lost 6 bases, J lost 0 bases, and 14 bases lay in between. This CDR3 comprises 14 residues. CDR3 DNA sequence: TGCAGTGCAGGGGGTACCTATATGAACACTGAAGCTTTCTTT. Translated, it gives CSAGGTYMNTEAFF.

This clonotype was recorded at least ten times. The chain employs TRBV7-9 and TRBJ2-5, with D possibly being TRBD2 (5 bases). This CDR3 comprises 16 residues. Germline loops: CDR1 SEHNR, CDR2 FQNEAQ (reference sequence). V lost 0 bases and J 3 bases, leaving 14 bases between the germline ends. The CDR3 sequence is CASSLAGRGLKETQYF. CDR3 DNA sequence: TGTGCCAGCAGCTTAGCTGGTCGGGGATTGAAAGAGACCCAGTACTTC. Drawing the rest from reference TRBV7-9 and TRBJ2-5, the complete variable domain is DTGVSQNPRHKITKRGQNVTFRCDPISEHNRLYWYRQTLGQGPEFLTYFQNEAQLEKSRLLSDRFSAERPKGSFSTLEIQRTEQGDSAMYLCASSLAGRGLKETQYFGPGTRLLVL.

This clonotype was observed many times. The V call is TRBV20-1, the J call TRBJ2-5, with 9 bases fitting TRBD1. The V gene's germline CDR1 is DFQATT and CDR2 SNEGSKA (reference sequence). V trimming: 4 bases; J trimming: 3 bases; junction bases outside the gene matches: 3. The CDR3 contains 13 residues. CDR3 DNA: TGCAGTGCTAAGCGGACAGGGGAAGAGACCCAGTACTTC. Translating it yields CSAKRTGEETQYF.

This clonotype showed up many times. The gene calls are TRBV7-6 and TRBJ2-7; TRBD2 matches at 7 bases. The germline CDR1 and CDR2 sequences are SGHVS and FNYEAQ. The CDR3 consists of 16 residues. The ends lost 5 bases at V and 6 bases at J; junction bases unmatched: 16. The CDR3 region has the DNA TGTGCCAGCAGCGGGGACGTCGCGGGAGCGGTTCGCGAGCAGTACTTC. Translated, it gives CASSGDVAGAVREQYF.

This clonotype was observed many times. This chain uses TRBV12-3 or TRBV12-4 with TRBJ2-3, with TRBD2 identical over 7 bases. Trimming cost V 0 bases and J 0 bases; bases outside gene matches: 3. CDR3 length: 16 amino acids. CDR3 amino acids: CASSLAGGPSTDTQYF. Written as DNA, the CDR3 is TGTGCCAGCAGTTTAGCGGGAGGGCCAAGCACAGATACGCAGTATTTT.

This chain joins TRBV27 and TRBJ2-5, with 8 nucleotides matching TRBD1. CDR1 and CDR2 from the germline V gene are MNHEY and SMNVEV (reference sequence). The CDR3 runs to 16 residues. The ends lost 5 bases at V and 2 bases at J; junction bases unmatched: 10. Written as DNA, the CDR3 is TGTGCCAGCAGTCCCAGACAGGGGCCGGGACAAGAGACCCAGTACTTC. Protein product: CASSPRQGPGQETQYF.

In this sample, this clonotype turned up many times. This sequence joins TRBV12-3 or TRBV12-4 and TRBJ1-5, with unresolved D. V gave up 6 bases and J gave up 1 base, with 13 bases separating them. This CDR3 has 15 amino acids. As DNA, the CDR3 is TGTGCCAGCAGCGTTGAGAGCGGAAGCAATCAGCCCCAGCATTTT. Its protein is CASSVESGSNQPQHF.

Ten or more counts support this clonotype. This chain joins TRBV5-1 and TRBJ2-3; tentative D call: TRBD1 (6 bases). V was shortened by 3 bases and J by 0 bases, with 14 bases between the two germline ends. The CDR3 contains 16 residues. CDR1 is SGHRS, CDR2 YFSETQ, per germline. The CDR3 sequence is CASSSRTATSTDTQYF. CDR3 nucleotides: TGCGCCAGCAGCTCTCGGACAGCCACTAGCACAGATACGCAGTATTTT.

In the case of this clonotype: A much larger clone differs by one base, so this may be a read error. The chain employs TRBV5-6 and TRBJ2-7; D is uncertain. The germline CDR1 and CDR2 sequences are SGHDT and YYEEEE. V shed 4 bases and J shed 6 bases, with 14 bases lying between them. The CDR3 spans 13 residues. CDR3 sequence reads: CASSPGRYCEQYF. The CDR3 nucleotides read TGTGCCAGCAGCCCCGGAAGGTACTGCGAGCAGTACTTC. The full variable domain, with the rest looked up from reference TRBV5-6 and TRBJ2-7, is DAGVTQSPTHLIKTRGQQVTLRCSPKSGHDTVSWYQQALGQGPQFIFQYYEEEERQRGNFPDRFSGHQFPNYSSELNVNALLLGDSALYLCASSPGRYCEQYFGPGTRLTVT.

This clonotype has at least ten counts. The rearrangement links TRBV5-1 to TRBJ1-4, with 11 bases fitting TRBD1. The trim removed 4 bases at V and 6 bases at J, leaving 5 bases unmatched. The length of the CDR3 is 15 residues. Germline V gene data show CDR1 as SGHRS and CDR2 as YFSETQ. The CDR3 reads CASSPGQGAHEKLFF. Written as DNA, the CDR3 is TGCGCCAGCAGCCCTGGACAGGGGGCGCATGAAAAACTGTTTTTT.

Many counts were recorded for this clonotype. The chain carries TRBV2 and TRBJ2-1, with D tentatively TRBD2 (6 bases). The germline V gene encodes CDR1 SNHLY and CDR2 FYNNEI. V was trimmed by 4 bases and J by 10 bases, leaving 14 bases between them. The CDR3 is made up of 13 amino acids. The CDR3 bases are TGTGCCAGCAGTGGCGGGAATGAGCGCGAGCAGTTCTTC. This sequence encodes CASSGGNEREQFF.

This clonotype was observed a few times. CDR3 region: CASSATGTSTDTQYF. The CDR3, as DNA: TGTGCCAGCAGCGCGACCGGTACTAGCACAGATACGCAGTATTTT. The chain employs TRBV9 and TRBJ2-3, with D hard to call. The CDR3 has 15 residues. Germline CDR1 and CDR2: SGDLS and YYNGEE. V lost 3 bases, J lost 0 bases, and 11 bases lay in between.

This clonotype was seen repeatedly, ten times or more. The chain couples TRBV5-4 to TRBJ2-1, with 11 bases aligning to TRBD2. Germline CDR1 SGHNT, CDR2 YYREEE (reference sequence). Losses at the gene ends were 4 bases for V and 1 base for J; bases not matched to a gene: 4. This CDR3 comprises 16 residues. CDR3 nucleotides: TGTGCCAGCAGCCGTCTAGCGGGAGGATCCTACAATGAGCAGTTCTTC. Its translation: CASSRLAGGSYNEQFF. Full variable domain (remainder filled in from reference TRBV5-4 and TRBJ2-1): ETGVTQSPTHLIKTRGQQVTLRCSSQSGHNTVSWYQQALGQGPQFIFQYYREEENGRGNFPPRFSGLQFPNYSSELNVNALELDDSALYLCASSRLAGGSYNEQFFGPGTRLTVL.

This clonotype was detected many times. The V gene is TRBV29-1, the J gene TRBJ2-4; the match to TRBD2 covers 10 bases. The CDR3 contains 13 residues. The V gene end was trimmed by 6 bases and the J gene end by 6 bases; junction bases not matched to a gene: 5. Germline CDR1 is SQVTM and CDR2 is ANQGSEA. CDR3 loop: CSVMRTSGNIQYF. DNA of the CDR3: TGCAGCGTCATGCGGACTAGCGGAAACATTCAGTACTTC.

This chain joins TRBV29-1 and TRBJ2-5; D is ambiguous. This CDR3 has 14 residues. V lost 1 base and J 4 bases, leaving 13 bases between the germline ends. Germline V gene sequence: CDR1 SQVTM, CDR2 ANQGSEA. CDR3 DNA sequence: TGCAGCGTTGAAGTATCGGGTTTTGGAGAGACCCAGTACTTC. Protein: CSVEVSGFGETQYF.

This clonotype has a count of ten or more. The rearrangement uses TRBV7-9 and TRBJ2-5, with D maybe TRBD2 (5 bases). This CDR3 contains 14 residues. With 6 bases removed from V and 2 bases from J, the gap between germline ends came to 13 bases. CDR1 and CDR2 from the germline V gene are SEHNR and FQNEAQ (reference sequence). Written as DNA, the CDR3 is TGTGCCAGCAGGTCTACTAGGGATCAAGAGACCCAGTACTTC. Its protein is CASRSTRDQETQYF.